This T cell receptor beta chain was recovered during a study of graft-versus-host responses after intestinal transplantation. Background on the study: The study gave all recipients anti-thymocyte globulin induction, then tacrolimus and steroids for 2 to 3 years.

This clone occurred once. Its antigen is still unknown. Profiling relied on immunoSEQ multiplex PCR, and the TCRdb table lists in-frame clones only, not all of them. The sample shows 25,000 to 30,000 clones, over 80% of them seen only once. Points from the study as a whole: The study found high graft-versus-host to host-versus-graft clonal ratios in allografts of patients with graft-donor T cell macrochimerism.

This clonotype was sampled from a human donor who received an intestinal transplant. The material sequenced was unstimulated CD4+ T cells sorted from spleen or lymph node cells, taken before intestinal transplant.

CDR3 protein: CASSPASGVYNEQFF. The CDR3 DNA follows: TGTGCCAGCAGCCCTGCTAGCGGGGTCTACAATGAGCAGTTCTTC. V usage is TRBV5-4 and J usage is TRBJ2-1, with 9 bases identical to TRBD2. There are 15 residues in the CDR3. Unmatched junction bases numbered 5, after V lost 4 bases and J lost 3 bases. Germline V lookup: CDR1 SGHNT, CDR2 YYREEE (reference sequence).